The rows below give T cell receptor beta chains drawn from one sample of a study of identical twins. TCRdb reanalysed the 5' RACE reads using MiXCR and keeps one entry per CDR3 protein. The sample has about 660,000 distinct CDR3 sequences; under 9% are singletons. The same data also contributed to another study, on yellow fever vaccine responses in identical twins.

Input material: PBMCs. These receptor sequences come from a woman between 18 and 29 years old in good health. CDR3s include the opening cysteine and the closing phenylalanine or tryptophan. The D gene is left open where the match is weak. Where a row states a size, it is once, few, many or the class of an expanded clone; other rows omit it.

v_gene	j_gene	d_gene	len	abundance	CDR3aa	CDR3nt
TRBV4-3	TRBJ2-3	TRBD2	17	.	CASSRRLAGLTTDTQYF	TGCGCCAGCAGCCGCCGACTAGCGGGACTAACCACAGATACGCAGTATTTT
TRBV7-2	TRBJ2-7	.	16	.	CASSLESGGSHYEQYF	TGTGCCAGCAGCTTAGAATCCGGGGGTAGTCACTACGAGCAGTACTTC
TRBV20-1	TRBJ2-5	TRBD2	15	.	CSARARLAGEETQYF	TGCAGTGCTAGAGCCCGACTAGCGGGAGAAGAGACCCAGTACTTC
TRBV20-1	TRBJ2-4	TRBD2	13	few	CSARLSGRNVQYF	TGCAGTGCTAGACTAAGCGGGAGGAATGTTCAGTACTTC
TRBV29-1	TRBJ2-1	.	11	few	CSVESFHEQFF	TGCAGCGTCGAAAGCTTCCATGAGCAGTTCTTC
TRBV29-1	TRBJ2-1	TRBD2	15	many	CSVHWEEREGRGQFF	TGCAGCGTACACTGGGAGGAGCGGGAAGGGAGGGGACAGTTCTTC
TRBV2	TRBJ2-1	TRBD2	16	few	CASSEARVAGVNEQFF	TGTGCCAGCAGTGAAGCGAGGGTAGCGGGGGTTAATGAGCAGTTCTTC
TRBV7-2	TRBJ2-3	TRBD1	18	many	CASSSRAVGTGGSDTQYF	TGTGCCAGCAGCTCTAGGGCTGTCGGGACAGGGGGTTCAGATACGCAGTATTTT
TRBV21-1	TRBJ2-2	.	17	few	CASSNRCTLHTGGELFF	TGTGCCAGCAGCAACCGATGTACGTTACATACCGGCGGGGAGCTGTTTTTT
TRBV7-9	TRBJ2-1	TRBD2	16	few	CASSQLIAGVYNEQFF	TGTGCCAGCAGCCAACTAATAGCGGGAGTCTACAATGAGCAGTTCTTC
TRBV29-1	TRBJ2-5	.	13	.	CSVVLGPSETQYF	TGCAGCGTTGTCCTAGGACCCTCGGAGACCCAGTACTTC
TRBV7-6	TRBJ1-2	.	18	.	CASSQARGDARTNYGYTF	TGTGCCAGCAGCCAAGCCCGGGGGGACGCGCGGACGAACTATGGCTACACCTTC
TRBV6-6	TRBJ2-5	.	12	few	CASRDSGETQYF	TGTGCCAGCAGGGACAGTGGGGAGACCCAGTACTTC
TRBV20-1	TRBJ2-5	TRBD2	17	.	CSATLRGTSGMQETQYF	TGCAGTGCTACTCTCAGGGGAACTAGCGGGATGCAAGAGACCCAGTACTTC
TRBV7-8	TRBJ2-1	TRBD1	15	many	CASSQTGVSYNEQFF	TGTGCCAGCAGCCAAACAGGGGTATCCTACAATGAGCAGTTCTTC
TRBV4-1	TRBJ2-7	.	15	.	CASSLRHGASNEQYF	TGCGCCAGCAGCCTACGACATGGGGCGTCGAACGAGCAGTACTTC
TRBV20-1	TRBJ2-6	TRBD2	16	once	CCASTLAGSGANVLTF	TGCTGTGCTAGTACACTAGCGGGCTCTGGGGCCAACGTCCTGACTTTC
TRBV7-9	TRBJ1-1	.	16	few	CASSRSGAPMNTEAFF	TGTGCCAGCAGCAGAAGTGGGGCCCCCATGAACACTGAAGCTTTCTTT
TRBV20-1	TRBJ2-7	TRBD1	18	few	CSAPWTGGVGSPYYEQYF	TGCAGTGCCCCCTGGACAGGGGGCGTTGGCTCCCCCTACTACGAGCAGTACTTC
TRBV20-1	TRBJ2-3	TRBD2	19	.	CSATKTPSGRILTTDTQYF	TGCAGTGCCACAAAAACCCCTAGCGGACGTATACTTACCACAGATACGCAGTATTTT
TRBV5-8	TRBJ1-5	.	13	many	CASSWRSNQPQHF	TGTGCCAGCAGCTGGCGGTCCAATCAGCCCCAGCATTTT
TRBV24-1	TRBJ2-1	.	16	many	CATSDRSGLGSNEQFF	TGTGCCACCAGTGACCGAAGCGGCCTCGGGTCCAATGAGCAGTTCTTC
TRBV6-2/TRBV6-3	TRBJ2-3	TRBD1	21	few	CASSYSFREQETGGHTDTQYF	TGTGCCAGCAGTTACTCGTTTAGAGAGCAAGAAACAGGGGGCCACACAGATACGCAGTATTTT
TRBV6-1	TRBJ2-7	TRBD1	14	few	CASNYTGASYEQYF	TGTGCCAGCAACTATACAGGGGCTTCCTACGAGCAGTACTTC
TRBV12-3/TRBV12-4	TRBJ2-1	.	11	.	CATSLSDEQFF	TGTGCCACCTCTCTAAGCGACGAGCAGTTCTTC
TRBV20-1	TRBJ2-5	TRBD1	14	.	CSARSRDRGGTQYF	TGCAGTGCTAGGTCCCGGGACAGGGGGGGGACCCAGTACTTC
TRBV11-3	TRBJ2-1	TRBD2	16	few	CASSLESGETYNEQFF	TGTGCCAGCAGCCTCGAAAGCGGGGAAACTTACAATGAGCAGTTCTTC
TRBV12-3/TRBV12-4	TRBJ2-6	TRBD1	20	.	CASSSRKTGTVKSGANVLTF	TGTGCCAGCAGTTCAAGGAAGACCGGGACAGTCAAATCTGGGGCCAACGTCCTGACTTTC
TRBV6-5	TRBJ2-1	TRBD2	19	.	CASSLIGTSGGSTYNEQFF	TGTGCCAGCAGTTTAATAGGGACTAGCGGGGGGAGCACCTACAATGAGCAGTTCTTC
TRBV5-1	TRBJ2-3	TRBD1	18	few	CASSRFRDRGMSTDTQYF	TGCGCCAGCAGCCGCTTCCGAGACAGGGGGATGAGCACAGATACGCAGTATTTT
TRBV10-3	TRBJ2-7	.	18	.	CAISFFRAGHASSYEQYF	TGTGCCATCAGTTTTTTCCGGGCAGGGCATGCCTCCTCCTACGAGCAGTACTTC
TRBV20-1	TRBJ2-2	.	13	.	CSARFSPTGELFF	TGCAGTGCTAGATTCTCACCTACCGGGGAGCTGTTTTTT
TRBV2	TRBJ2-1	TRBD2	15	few	CASRTGTSRYNEQFF	TGTGCCAGCAGGACCGGGACTAGCCGTTACAATGAGCAGTTCTTC
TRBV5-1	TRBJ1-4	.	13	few	CASSLRQNEKLFF	TGCGCCAGCAGCTTACGACAGAATGAAAAACTGTTTTTT
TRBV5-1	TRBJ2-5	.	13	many	CASSLAGKETQYF	TGCGCCAGCAGCTTGGCAGGAAAGGAGACCCAGTACTTC
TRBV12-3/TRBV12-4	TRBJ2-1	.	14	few	CASRTTGRWVEQFF	TGTGCCAGCAGAACGACAGGGAGGTGGGTTGAGCAGTTCTTC
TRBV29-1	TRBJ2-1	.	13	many	CSVAGIRVNEQFF	TGCAGCGTTGCGGGTATAAGGGTAAATGAGCAGTTCTTC
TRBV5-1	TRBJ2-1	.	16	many	CASSFGQGSSYNEQFF	TGCGCCAGCAGCTTTGGGCAGGGAAGCTCCTACAATGAGCAGTTCTTC
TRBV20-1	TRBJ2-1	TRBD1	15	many	CSARVRQGAINEQFF	TGCAGTGCTAGAGTCCGACAGGGGGCGATTAATGAGCAGTTCTTC
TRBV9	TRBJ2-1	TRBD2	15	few	CASSEIAGANNEQFF	TGTGCCAGCAGCGAGATAGCGGGGGCGAACAATGAGCAGTTCTTC
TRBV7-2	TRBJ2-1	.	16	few	CASSLATPREPNEQFF	TGTGCCAGCAGCTTAGCCACACCTCGGGAGCCCAATGAGCAGTTCTTC
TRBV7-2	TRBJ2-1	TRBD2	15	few	CASSSRLAGGNEQFF	TGTGCCAGCAGCTCCCGGCTAGCGGGGGGGAATGAGCAGTTCTTC
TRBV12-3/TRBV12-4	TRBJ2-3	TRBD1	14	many	CASSLWDSTDTQYF	TGTGCCAGCAGTTTATGGGACAGTACAGATACGCAGTATTTT
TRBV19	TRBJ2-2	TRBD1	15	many	CASTPTGLGTGELFF	TGTGCCAGTACCCCGACAGGGTTGGGCACCGGGGAGCTGTTTTTT
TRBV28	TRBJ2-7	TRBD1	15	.	CASNTGGGGAPEQYF	TGTGCCAGCAACACAGGGGGCGGTGGGGCTCCCGAGCAGTACTTC
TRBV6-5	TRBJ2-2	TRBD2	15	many	CASSYVSSGVGELFF	TGTGCCAGCAGTTACGTTTCTAGCGGTGTCGGGGAGCTGTTTTTT
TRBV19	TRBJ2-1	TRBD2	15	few	CASSKTSGGYNEQFF	TGTGCCAGTAGTAAGACTAGCGGAGGCTACAATGAGCAGTTCTTC
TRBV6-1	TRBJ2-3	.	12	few	CASSVRTDTQYF	TGTGCCAGCAGTGTAAGGACAGATACGCAGTATTTT
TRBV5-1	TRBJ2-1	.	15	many	CASSGAGDPYNEQFF	TGCGCCAGCAGCGGCGCAGGGGACCCCTACAATGAGCAGTTCTTC
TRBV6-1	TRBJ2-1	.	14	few	CASRNWGTYNEQFF	TGTGCCAGCAGAAACTGGGGAACGTACAATGAGCAGTTCTTC
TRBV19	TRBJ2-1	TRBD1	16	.	CASSITGALVDNEQFF	TGTGCCAGTAGTATAACAGGGGCTTTAGTGGACAATGAGCAGTTCTTC
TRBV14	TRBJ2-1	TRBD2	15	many	CASSPLAGEYNEQFF	TGTGCCAGCAGCCCGCTCGCGGGGGAGTACAATGAGCAGTTCTTC
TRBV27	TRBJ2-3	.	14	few	CASSLSWVADTQYF	TGTGCCAGCAGTTTATCGTGGGTCGCAGATACGCAGTATTTT
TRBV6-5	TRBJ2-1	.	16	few	CASSYLDIGGDNEQFF	TGTGCCAGCAGTTACCTCGATATTGGCGGGGACAATGAGCAGTTCTTC
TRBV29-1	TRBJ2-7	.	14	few	CSVVWPVKPYEQYF	TGCAGCGTTGTCTGGCCTGTTAAACCCTACGAGCAGTACTTC
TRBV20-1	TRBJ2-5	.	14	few	CSAQPGPSQETQYF	TGCAGTGCCCAACCGGGCCCATCACAAGAGACCCAGTACTTC
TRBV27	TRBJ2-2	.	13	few	CASSLVYTGELFF	TGTGCCAGCAGTTTAGTCTATACGGGGGAGCTGTTTTTT
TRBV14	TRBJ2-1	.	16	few	CASSQSLQWGNGEQFF	TGTGCCAGCAGCCAGTCCCTACAATGGGGGAACGGTGAGCAGTTCTTC
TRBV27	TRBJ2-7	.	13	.	CASSLQNTYEQYF	TGTGCCAGCAGTCTCCAAAATACCTACGAGCAGTACTTC
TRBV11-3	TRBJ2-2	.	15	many	CASSLGSLDTGELFF	TGTGCCAGCAGCTTAGGGAGCTTGGACACCGGGGAGCTGTTTTTT